The 4 T cell receptor beta chains presented below share a single source sample, sequenced in a study of cytomegalovirus exposure and HLA in healthy donors. The PCR made use of 60 Vbeta and 13 Jbeta primers. Assay used: immunoSEQ multiplex PCR; TCRdb lists only in-frame clones, some missing. Here the sample spans 85,000 to 100,000 clones, about three quarters being singletons. What was sequenced was PBMCs. These TCRs come from a man aged 50 to 60 in good health and CMV-seropositive.

The genes are TRBV7-2 and TRBJ2-3; D ambiguous. The germline V gene encodes CDR1 SGHTA and CDR2 FQGNSA. This CDR3 comprises 12 residues. V was pared by 5 bases and J by 2 bases, with 5 bases between. The CDR3, as DNA: TGTGCCAGCAGCCCCTACACAGATACGCAGTATTTT. This sequence encodes CASSPYTDTQYF.

This chain links TRBV6-1 with TRBJ1-1, with a tentative D call TRBD1 (5 bases). The length of the CDR3 is 13 residues. Germline assignment: CDR1 MNHNS and CDR2 SASEGT. The V end was cut by 6 bases, the J end by 1 base, with 9 bases between. The DNA of the CDR3 is TGTGCCAGCAGGTGGGGCGGGAACACTGAAGCTTTCTTT. Translating gives CASRWGGNTEAFF.

The chain has TRBV4-1 and TRBJ1-5; TRBD1 agrees at 7 bases. Germline V CDR1 and CDR2: MGHRA, YSYEKL. CDR3 length equals 17 residues. Unmatched junction bases numbered 9, after V lost 2 bases and J lost 2 bases. CDR3 residues: CASSQTGAGGGNQPQHF. As DNA, the CDR3 is TGCGCCAGCAGCCAAACAGGGGCAGGAGGGGGCAATCAGCCCCAGCATTTT.

The V gene is TRBV5-1, the J gene TRBJ1-1; 7 bases are a match to TRBD1. In germline, CDR1 is SGHRS, CDR2 YFSETQ. Trimming at V came to 1 base and at J to 1 base, leaving 4 bases not matched to a gene. This CDR3 spans 15 amino acids. The CDR3, as DNA: TGCGCCAGCAGCTTGACAGGGGCCCAGAACACTGAAGCTTTCTTT. This encodes CASSLTGAQNTEAFF.